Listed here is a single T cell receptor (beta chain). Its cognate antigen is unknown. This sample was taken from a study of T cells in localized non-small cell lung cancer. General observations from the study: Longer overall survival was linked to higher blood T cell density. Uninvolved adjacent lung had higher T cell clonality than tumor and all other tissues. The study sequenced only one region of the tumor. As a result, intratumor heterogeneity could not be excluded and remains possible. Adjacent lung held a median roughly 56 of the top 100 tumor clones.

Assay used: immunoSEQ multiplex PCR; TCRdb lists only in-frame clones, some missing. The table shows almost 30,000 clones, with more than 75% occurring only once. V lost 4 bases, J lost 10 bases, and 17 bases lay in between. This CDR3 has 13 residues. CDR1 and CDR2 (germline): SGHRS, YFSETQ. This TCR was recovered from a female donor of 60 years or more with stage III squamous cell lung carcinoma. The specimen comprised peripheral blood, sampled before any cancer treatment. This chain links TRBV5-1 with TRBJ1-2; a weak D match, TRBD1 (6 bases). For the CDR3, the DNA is TGCGCCAGCAGCCCGGGGGGGCAGTCTACCTACACCTTC. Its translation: CASSPGGQSTYTF.